The following is a T cell receptor beta chain sequence with its context. Authors' methods: Quantification of nucleated cells was approximated via reference gene primer amplification. The assay was immunoSEQ multiplex PCR, and TCRdb's table has in-frame clones only and misses some. D and trimming were read from the DNA, whereas the V and J calls and clone size are those reported in that table. The sample holds 53,000 or so clones, 77% seen once. This record belongs to a study of blood T cell repertoires in COVID-19. On the study more broadly: From the United States, Italy and Spain came samples of acute and convalescent COVID-19. In each case, the material was cDNA or gDNA derived from T cells, B-cell-depleted T cells, or PBMCs.

Sequenced: peripheral blood. This TCR came from a man aged 65 to 85 with active or convalescent COVID-19.

In DNA form, the CDR3 reads TGTGCCAGCAGGAAGCGGACAGGGGGCACTGAAGCTTTCTTT. It encodes CASRKRTGGTEAFF. The genes are TRBV6-5 and TRBJ1-1, with 10 nucleotides matching TRBD1. Germline-derived CDR1 and CDR2 are MNHEY and SVGAGI. CDR3 size: 14 residues. Losses at the gene ends were 6 bases for V and 4 bases for J; bases not matched to a gene: 5.